The 18 T cell receptor beta chains below all came from one sample that was sequenced in a study of CXCR3-negative and CXCR3-positive naive CD8 T cells. UMI-tagged TRB cDNA libraries were built via 5' RACE. TCRdb re-called the 5' RACE reads; every CDR3 protein appears as one record, without DNA. In all, the sample yields some 130,000 distinct CDR3 sequences. The sample was naive CXCR3- CD8+ T cells from blood. The subset here: CD45RO-CCR7+CD27+CD95- naive CD8+ T cells lacking CXCR3 (TNR3-). These receptors were taken from a human donor in good health. Some clones in this sample may be carry-over from other donors' samples.

The chain combines TRBV9 with TRBJ1-1. Germline CDR1 is SGDLS and CDR2 is YYNGEE. CDR3 size: 13 residues. This CDR3 reads CASSARPSEKAFF.

The V call is TRBV20-1, the J call TRBJ2-3; TCRdb names TRBD2, which stays unverified in the absence of DNA. Germline V CDR1 and CDR2: DFQATT, SNEGSKA (reference sequence). The CDR3 has 15 residues. This chain's CDR3 is CSARERADSTDTQYF.

V usage is TRBV9 and J usage is TRBJ2-7; TCRdb designates TRBD1, a call that cannot be tested without DNA. The germline V gene has CDR1 SGDLS and CDR2 YYNGEE. This CDR3 is built from 14 residues. This chain's CDR3 is CASSVGPGFNEQYF.

The rearrangement joins TRBV5-5 to TRBJ2-7; without DNA, the TCRdb call of TRBD2 cannot be checked. Germline CDR1 and CDR2: SGHKS and YYEKEE (reference sequence). The CDR3 spans 14 residues. The CDR3 here is CASSPPRGGHEQYF.

This sequence joins TRBV6-5 and TRBJ2-7; TCRdb's D call, TRBD1, is unchecked because there is no DNA. The CDR3 is made up of 13 amino acids. Germline V lookup: CDR1 MNHEY, CDR2 SVGAGI. CDR3 protein: CASRGAAPYEQYF.

This chain joins TRBV3-1 and TRBJ2-2; the D call from TCRdb, TRBD2, cannot be confirmed without DNA. The CDR3 is 18 residues long. CDR1 is LGHDT and CDR2 is YNNKEL in the germline V gene (reference sequence). The CDR3 spells CASSQDLVAGAPTGELFF.

The CDR3 here is CSARIPLWTSGSRTAKNIQYF. The rearrangement uses TRBV20-1 and TRBJ2-4; absent DNA, TCRdb's TRBD2 call cannot be checked. The CDR3 has 21 amino acids. The V gene's germline CDR1 is DFQATT and CDR2 SNEGSKA (reference sequence).

The V call is TRBV18, the J call TRBJ2-3; with no DNA, the TCRdb D assignment of TRBD2 cannot be verified. The CDR3 is 17 residues long. Germline-derived CDR1 and CDR2 are KGHSH and LQKENI. CDR3 sequence: CASSPPRTSGNTDTQYF.

This rearrangement joins TRBV7-7 to TRBJ2-3; without DNA, the TCRdb call of TRBD2 cannot be checked. The CDR3 has 16 amino acids. Germline values: CDR1 SSHAT, CDR2 FNYEAQ (reference sequence). CDR3 residues: CASSPWTSGERDTQYF.

V usage is TRBV23-1 and J usage is TRBJ2-7; TCRdb picks TRBD2, but there is no DNA to check that call. TRBV23-1 is noted as an ORF with a role that remains uncertain. CDR3 length: 15 residues. This CDR3 is CASSLKKGRSCEQYF.

The chain couples TRBV13 to TRBJ2-7. Germline V gene data show CDR1 as PRHDT and CDR2 as FYEKMQ (reference sequence). The CDR3 is made up of 12 amino acids. CDR3 in amino acids: CASSSRSYEQYF. Together with reference TRBV13 and TRBJ2-7, the CDR3 gives the full variable domain: AAGVIQSPRHLIKEKRETATLKCYPIPRHDTVYWYQQGPGQDPQFLISFYEKMQSDKGSIPDRFSAQQFSDYHSELNMSSLELGDSALYFCASSSRSYEQYFGPGTRLTVT.

The V and J genes are TRBV19 and TRBJ2-7; TCRdb returns TRBD2, unconfirmable since there is no DNA. The CDR3 length is 13 residues. Germline V CDR1 and CDR2: LNHDA, SQIVND (reference sequence). The CDR3 loop reads CASSPSGGTERHF.

This rearrangement joins TRBV11-3 to TRBJ2-5; lacking DNA, the TRBD1 call made by TCRdb goes unchecked. CDR1 and CDR2 (germline): SGHNT, YENEEA. CDR3 length: 13 amino acids. The CDR3 reads CASSSDRGETQYF.

This chain links TRBV27 with TRBJ2-3; there is no DNA to check the TCRdb D call of TRBD2. The CDR3 extends over 15 amino acids. Germline values: CDR1 MNHEY, CDR2 SMNVEV (reference sequence). The CDR3: CASARLAGGPDTQYF.

The V gene is TRBV29-1, the J gene TRBJ2-3; TCRdb's assignment of TRBD1 cannot be checked, as there is no DNA. Per the germline V gene, CDR1 is SQVTM and CDR2 is ANQGSEA. CDR3 size: 14 residues. The CDR3 loop is CSADTGYSTDTQYF.

The rearrangement joins TRBV5-6 to TRBJ2-5. This CDR3 has 16 residues. In germline, CDR1 is SGHDT, CDR2 YYEEEE. The CDR3 loop reads CASSLGVGRIQESQYF.

The CDR3 loop is CASSLFPYEQYF. V usage is TRBV28 and J usage is TRBJ2-7. The CDR3 runs to 12 residues. Looked up from germline, CDR1 is MDHEN and CDR2 is SYDVKM.

V and J are TRBV7-9 and TRBJ1-6. The CDR3 length is 16 residues. Germline V CDR1 and CDR2: SEHNR, FQNEAQ (reference sequence). The CDR3 protein is CASSPVGRAGNSPLHF.